The 15 T cell receptor beta chains below were found in one sample sequenced in a study of blood T cell repertoires in COVID-19. Only in-frame clones appear in the TCRdb table, and some are missing; sequencing was by immunoSEQ multiplex PCR. The repertoire holds roughly 120,000 clones, with roughly three quarters as singletons. Sequenced: peripheral blood. Every receptor here comes from a human donor in a cohort sampled during active COVID-19.

The V call is TRBV27, the J call TRBJ2-7; 7 bases match TRBD2. The length of the CDR3 is 13 residues. Germline CDR1 MNHEY, CDR2 SMNVEV (reference sequence). J lost 7 bases, V lost 6 bases, and 9 bases had no gene match. DNA for the CDR3: TGTGCCAGCAGGTCCGGGGGGACTGAAGAGCAGTACTTC. Its protein is CASRSGGTEEQYF.

This clone was seen a handful of times. The chain couples TRBV4-2 to TRBJ2-7; D not certain. The ends were cut back, 1 base at V and 7 bases at J, with 14 bases in the middle. The CDR3 loop spans 14 amino acids. Germline values: CDR1 LGHNA, CDR2 YNFKEQ. The CDR3 region is CASSQGPPPGEQYF. CDR3 sequence (DNA): TGTGCCAGCAGCCAAGGTCCACCTCCAGGTGAGCAGTACTTC.

The chain is built from TRBV2 and TRBJ2-7; 8 bases agree with TRBD1. CDR1 and CDR2 (germline): SNHLY, FYNNEI. The CDR3 runs to 13 residues. The ends lost 3 bases at V and 5 bases at J; junction bases unmatched: 3. CDR3 coding DNA: TGTGCCAGCAGTGATCAGGGGGCCCACGAGCAGTACTTC. Translated, it gives CASSDQGAHEQYF.

This clone appeared a few times. V gene TRBV18 combines with J gene TRBJ1-1, with D tentatively TRBD1 (6 bases). The CDR3 is 16 residues long. The germline V gene encodes CDR1 KGHSH and CDR2 LQKENI. V lost 6 bases and J lost 2, with 19 bases in between. The DNA for the CDR3 is TGTGCCAGCTCTCCTATTCCGACAGGTCTTAACACTGAAGCTTTCTTT. Protein: CASSPIPTGLNTEAFF.

This clone occurred many times. The chain combines TRBV6-5 with TRBJ1-5; D might be TRBD1 (5 bases). Germline lookup yields CDR1 MNHEY and CDR2 SVGAGI. The V end lost 6 bases, the J end lost 3 bases, and 9 bases lay between the germline ends. The CDR3 length is 13 residues. Written as DNA, the CDR3 is TGTGCCAGCAGGGGGCCCGCCAATCAGCCCCAGCATTTT. Translating gives CASRGPANQPQHF.

V usage is TRBV19 and J usage is TRBJ1-1, with a possible D match to TRBD1 (5 bases). Germline values: CDR1 LNHDA, CDR2 SQIVND (reference sequence). V lost 7 bases and J 4 bases, leaving 16 bases between the germline ends. The CDR3 sequence is 14 residues long. The CDR3 nucleotides read TGTGCCAGTACTCTTAGCGGGACGTTCACTGAAGCTTTCTTT. Translating gives CASTLSGTFTEAFF.

The chain couples TRBV27 to TRBJ2-7; 7 bases match TRBD2. The CDR3 has 13 amino acids. The V gene end was trimmed by 3 bases and the J gene end by 5 bases; junction bases not matched to a gene: 4. Germline-derived CDR1 and CDR2 are MNHEY and SMNVEV (reference sequence). CDR3 region: CASSLGLADEQYF. Here the CDR3 DNA reads TGTGCCAGCAGTTTGGGGCTAGCGGACGAGCAGTACTTC.

The chain uses TRBV15 and TRBJ1-4; the match to TRBD1 covers 10 bases. Germline CDR1 and CDR2: LNHNV and YYDKDF (reference sequence). V gave up 1 base and J gave up 5 bases; unmatched junction bases: 1. This CDR3 is 15 amino acids long. CDR3 DNA sequence: TGTGCCACCAGCAGAGGACAGGGGGCGAATGAAAAACTGTTTTTT. Translation gives CATSRGQGANEKLFF.

The chain has TRBV4-1 and TRBJ1-1; the match to TRBD1 covers 8 bases. CDR3 length: 16 residues. J lost 0 bases, V lost 1 base, and 4 bases had no gene match. Germline V gene lookup returns CDR1 MGHRA and CDR2 YSYEKL. CDR3 amino acids: CASSQVAGGLNTEAFF. The CDR3 DNA reads TGCGCCAGCAGCCAAGTGGCAGGGGGCTTGAACACTGAAGCTTTCTTT.

This chain links TRBV15 with TRBJ2-7, with 7 bases lining up with TRBD2. CDR1 and CDR2 (germline): LNHNV, YYDKDF (reference sequence). The CDR3 loop spans 15 amino acids. J lost 5 bases, V lost 0 bases, and 7 bases had no gene match. The CDR3 DNA sequence: TGTGCCACCAGCAGAGATCGACTAGCTCCCCACGAGCAGTACTTC. It translates to CATSRDRLAPHEQYF.

The rearrangement links TRBV10-3 to TRBJ1-1, with D unclear. Germline V lookup: CDR1 ENHRY, CDR2 SYGVKD. Trimming shortened V by 4 bases and J by 1 base, and 7 bases separated the two germline ends. CDR3 length equals 13 residues. The CDR3 DNA follows: TGTGCCATCAGTGGGCCCGCGAACACTGAAGCTTTCTTT. Its translation: CAISGPANTEAFF.

V and J are TRBV21-1 and TRBJ1-2; the table's D call, TRBD1, was not checked against the DNA. TRBV21-1 represents a pseudogene. This CDR3 spans 9 amino acids. The CDR3 reads CASRQVHTF. The CDR3 DNA follows: TGTGCCAGCAGACAGGTGCACACCTTC.

This chain joins TRBV27 and TRBJ2-7; 9 bases are a match to TRBD2. The CDR3 totals 15 residues. V was pared by 3 bases and J by 3 bases, with 6 bases of the junction left unmatched. CDR1 and CDR2 from the germline V gene are MNHEY and SMNVEV (reference sequence). The chain's CDR3 is CASSLFGTSFYEQYF. CDR3 DNA: TGTGCCAGCAGTTTGTTCGGGACTAGCTTCTACGAGCAGTACTTC.

In its sample, this clone was seen once. The rearrangement uses TRBV19 and TRBJ1-4; 7 nucleotides agree with TRBD1. The CDR3 has 15 residues. V lost 9 bases and J lost 0; bases outside the gene matches: 7. Germline assignment: CDR1 LNHDA and CDR2 SQIVND (reference sequence). The CDR3 DNA is TGTGCCAGCTCGACAGGGATCGCAACTAATGAAAAACTGTTTTTT. Its protein is CASSTGIATNEKLFF.

The V call is TRBV28, the J call TRBJ2-5; 7 bases agree with TRBD2. This CDR3 is 15 amino acids long. Germline V lookup: CDR1 MDHEN, CDR2 SYDVKM. With 5 bases clipped from V and 5 bases from J, the junction kept 11 bases outside the gene matches. This chain's CDR3 is CASSLLAGLAETQYF. As DNA, the CDR3 is TGTGCCAGCAGTCTATTAGCGGGCCTGGCGGAGACCCAGTACTTC.